This TCR beta chain emerged from a study of blood T cell repertoires in COVID-19. About the study: Sources were T cells, B-cell-depleted T cells, or PBMCs; the material itself was cDNA or gDNA.

The repertoire was sequenced with immunoSEQ multiplex PCR; TCRdb's copy has only in-frame clones and lacks some. The sample carries 150,000 to 200,000 clones, around 76% recorded once. This CDR3 has 16 residues. Germline CDR1 is MNHEY and CDR2 is SVGEGT. J lost 7 bases, V lost 4 bases, and 9 bases had no gene match. This TCR was sampled from a woman in her seventies with acute or convalescent COVID-19. The chain is built from TRBV6-2 or TRBV6-3 and TRBJ1-5; 11 bases are a match to TRBD1. Sequenced: peripheral blood. The CDR3 spells CASSSLRTGGGQPQHF. DNA of the CDR3: TGTGCCAGCAGTTCCCTAAGGACAGGGGGCGGCCAGCCCCAGCATTTT.